This entry lists 26 T cell receptor beta chains sequenced from one sample in a study of cytomegalovirus exposure and HLA in healthy donors. This PCR relied on a set of 60 Vbeta primers and 13 Jbeta primers. Using immunoSEQ multiplex PCR, the repertoire was profiled, and TCRdb retains in-frame clones only, with some absent. Of around 130,000 clones in the sample, over 70% were seen once. Material for sequencing was PBMCs. These receptors originate from a woman aged 18 to 35 in good health and CMV-seronegative.

This chain joins TRBV30 and TRBJ2-1; D remains unclear. Germline V gene sequence: CDR1 GTSNPN, CDR2 SVGIG (reference sequence). The CDR3 is made up of 14 amino acids. V shed 1 base and J shed 5 bases, with 12 bases lying between them. The CDR3 DNA reads as TGTGCCTGGAGTGGACTCCAAAGAAACAATGAGCAGTTCTTC. Translation gives CAWSGLQRNNEQFF.

The chain employs TRBV4-1 and TRBJ1-5, with 9 bases identical to TRBD1. The CDR3 contains 15 residues. Germline values: CDR1 MGHRA, CDR2 YSYEKL. J was trimmed by 5 bases and V by 5 bases; bases with no gene match: 7. CDR3 coding DNA: TGCGCCAGCAGCGCCCCGGGACAGGGACATCAGCCCCAGCATTTT. Translation: CASSAPGQGHQPQHF.

Written as DNA, the CDR3 is TGTGCCAGCAGCTTAGGGGGCAGCAATGAGCAGTTCTTC. This sequence encodes CASSLGGSNEQFF. V is TRBV7-6 and J is TRBJ2-1; D is perhaps TRBD1 (5 bases). There are 13 residues in the CDR3. V lost 1 base to trimming and J lost 6 bases, with 7 bases between them. Germline V gene data show CDR1 as SGHVS and CDR2 as FNYEAQ.

The genes are TRBV21-1 and TRBJ2-1; TRBD2, as called in the table, went unchecked against the DNA. TRBV21-1 has pseudogene status. The CDR3 is made up of 18 amino acids. The CDR3 DNA reads as TGTGCCAGCAGCAATAGAAGGTCTTCACTAGCGGGAGGTGGCGAGCAGTTCTTC. This sequence encodes CASSNRRSSLAGGGEQFF.

This clone was found once. The chain links TRBV6-5 to TRBJ2-7, with TRBD1 as a possible D gene (6 bases). In germline, CDR1 is MNHEY, CDR2 SVGAGI. The V gene lost 3 bases and the J gene lost 5 bases, with 11 bases spanning the gap. There are 13 residues in the CDR3. The CDR3 coding sequence is TGTGCCAGCAGTTATTGGCAGGGGAACGAGCAGTACTTC. Translating it yields CASSYWQGNEQYF.

This clone turned up a few times. The chain joins TRBV5-8 to TRBJ2-3; TRBD2 matches at 8 bases. V was pared by 0 bases and J by 2 bases, with 5 bases of the junction left unmatched. Germline V lookup: CDR1 SGHTS, CDR2 YDEGEE. There are 16 residues in the CDR3. Here the CDR3 reads CASSLGTSRITDTQYF. Written as DNA, the CDR3 is TGTGCCAGCAGCTTGGGGACTAGCAGAATCACAGATACGCAGTATTTT.

V gene TRBV6-5 combines with J gene TRBJ1-2, with a weak D call TRBD1 (6 bases). V dropped 7 bases and J dropped 2 bases, with 14 bases sitting between them. This CDR3 contains 14 residues. Germline V gene data show CDR1 as MNHEY and CDR2 as SVGAGI. The CDR3 DNA is TGTGCCAGCAAATCCACAGGGATGAACTATGGCTACACCTTC. Protein: CASKSTGMNYGYTF.

This clone was counted a few times. The chain is built from TRBV19 and TRBJ2-1; D might be TRBD2 (5 bases). The CDR3 runs to 16 residues. Deletions cut 5 bases from V and 1 base from J, with 15 bases between. Per germline, CDR1 LNHDA and CDR2 SQIVND (reference sequence). In DNA, the CDR3 is TGTGCCAGTAGTCCCAAGGGTGGGAGTTCCTACAATGAGCAGTTCTTC. Translation: CASSPKGGSSYNEQFF.

The rearrangement links TRBV5-8 to TRBJ1-2, with TRBD1 as a possible D gene (5 bases). Trimming took off 0 bases at V and 2 bases at J, with 8 bases between the two ends. Germline-derived CDR1 and CDR2 are SGHTS and YDEGEE. The CDR3 loop spans 14 amino acids. CDR3: CASSLAGMNYGYTF. CDR3 DNA sequence: TGTGCCAGCAGCTTGGCAGGGATGAACTATGGCTACACCTTC.

This chain connects TRBV29-1 to TRBJ2-2, with 7 bases identical to TRBD2. V shed 2 bases, J shed 1 base, and the junction held 7 bases outside the gene matches. This CDR3 spans 16 amino acids. CDR1 and CDR2 (germline): SQVTM, ANQGSEA. CDR3 protein: CSVETRSGGNTGELFF. The DNA for the CDR3 is TGCAGCGTTGAAACCCGGTCGGGAGGGAACACCGGGGAGCTGTTTTTT.

This clone was counted a few times. The V gene is TRBV7-2, the J gene TRBJ2-7, with TRBD2 identical over 7 bases. The V segment lost 6 bases and the J segment 0 bases; nucleotides outside the gene matches: 8. The germline V gene encodes CDR1 SGHTA and CDR2 FQGNSA. The CDR3 length is 15 residues. The CDR3 spells CASRQYAGASYEQYF. CDR3 DNA sequence: TGTGCCAGCAGACAGTACGCGGGAGCCTCCTACGAGCAGTACTTC. The full variable domain, completed using reference TRBV7-2 and TRBJ2-7, is GAGVSQSPSNKVTEKGKDVELRCDPISGHTALYWYRQSLGQGLEFLIYFQGNSAPDKSGLPSDRFSAERTGGSVSTLTIQRTQQEDSAVYLCASRQYAGASYEQYFGPGTRLTVT.

This chain links TRBV5-4 with TRBJ2-3; 11 bases line up with TRBD2. The CDR3 consists of 17 residues. Germline V CDR1 and CDR2: SGHNT, YYREEE (reference sequence). V lost 2 bases to trimming and J lost 4 bases; unmatched junction nucleotides: 9. The CDR3 DNA is TGTGCCAGCAGCTTAACCTCCGGACTAGCGGGCGCAGATACGCAGTATTTT. Its protein is CASSLTSGLAGADTQYF.

The gene calls are TRBV6-8 and TRBJ2-1; TRBD2 might be the D (6 bases). The CDR3 length is 14 residues. The V end lost 2 bases, the J end lost 6 bases, and 11 bases lay between the germline ends. Germline-derived CDR1 and CDR2 are MNHGY and SAAAGT. The CDR3 loop reads CASSYRTMCNEQFF. The CDR3 region has the DNA TGTGCCAGCAGTTACCGGACTATGTGCAATGAGCAGTTCTTC.

The chain has TRBV10-3 and TRBJ2-3, with D unclear. Germline V lookup: CDR1 ENHRY, CDR2 SYGVKD. V lost 3 bases, J lost 5 bases, and 9 bases lay in between. The CDR3 has 13 residues. The CDR3 loop is CAISDRSRDTQYF. As DNA, the CDR3 is TGTGCCATCAGTGACCGGAGCCGAGATACGCAGTATTTT.

The chain is built from TRBV5-1 and TRBJ2-2; D is uncertain. Germline values: CDR1 SGHRS, CDR2 YFSETQ. The CDR3 consists of 13 residues. V lost 3 bases to trimming and J lost 5 bases, with 8 bases between them. CDR3 sequence reads: CASSSSVTGELFF. DNA of the CDR3: TGCGCCAGCAGCTCCTCCGTGACCGGGGAGCTGTTTTTT.

The chain carries TRBV5-4 and TRBJ2-1; the match to TRBD1 covers 12 bases. This CDR3 is built from 16 residues. The germline CDR1 and CDR2 sequences are SGHNT and YYREEE (reference sequence). The J segment lost 5 bases and the V segment lost 4 bases, leaving 7 bases of the junction unmatched. The CDR3 DNA sequence: TGTGCCAGCAGCAGCCGGGACAGGGGGCAAAACAATGAGCAGTTCTTC. Translation gives CASSSRDRGQNNEQFF.

This rearrangement joins TRBV29-1 to TRBJ2-5, with 8 positions matching TRBD2. This CDR3 is 14 amino acids long. The junction had 7 bases not matched to a gene; V was cut back by 3 bases and J by 4 bases. In germline, CDR1 is SQVTM, CDR2 ANQGSEA. CDR3 residues: CSVDLEAGAETQYF. CDR3 DNA: TGCAGCGTTGATCTCGAAGCGGGAGCAGAGACCCAGTACTTC.

The chain combines TRBV5-8 with TRBJ1-5; maybe TRBD1 (6 bases). The V gene's germline CDR1 is SGHTS and CDR2 YDEGEE. V was cut by 5 bases and J by 0 bases, with 21 bases left in between. The CDR3 totals 18 residues. CDR3 in DNA: TGTGCCAGCAGTTCCCCGGGACATAAGTCGAATAGCAATCAGCCCCAGCATTTT. Translated, it gives CASSSPGHKSNSNQPQHF.

DNA of the CDR3: TGTGCCATCAGCAGGGGGCAGGAGAACTATGGCTACACCTTC. Translated: CAISRGQENYGYTF. J is TRBJ1-2 and V is TRBV10-3; TRBD1 matches at 8 bases. This CDR3 comprises 14 residues. Germline CDR1 is ENHRY and CDR2 is SYGVKD. V lost 6 bases, J lost 2 bases, and 5 bases stayed unmatched.

This clone occurred a few times. V gene TRBV30 combines with J gene TRBJ2-1; 7 bases are shared with TRBD2. Germline CDR1 is GTSNPN and CDR2 is SVGIG (reference sequence). V dropped 5 bases and J dropped 7; count of bases not matched to a gene: 8. The CDR3 loop spans 13 amino acids. The CDR3 region is CAWSGAGNNEQFF. In nucleotides, the CDR3 is TGTGCCTGGTCCGGAGCGGGAAATAATGAGCAGTTCTTC.

The chain links TRBV7-6 to TRBJ2-1, with D tentatively TRBD2 (5 bases). The germline V gene has CDR1 SGHVS and CDR2 FNYEAQ. The CDR3 covers 15 residues. The V end lost 0 bases, the J end lost 0 bases, and 6 bases lay between the germline ends. CDR3 coding DNA: TGTGCCAGCAGCTTAGCAGGGAGCTCCTACAATGAGCAGTTCTTC. Amino acid sequence: CASSLAGSSYNEQFF. The whole variable domain, filled in from reference TRBV7-6 and TRBJ2-1, reads GAGVSQSPRYKVTKRGQDVALRCDPISGHVSLYWYRQALGQGPEFLTYFNYEAQQDKSGLPNDRFSAERPEGSISTLTIQRTEQRDSAMYRCASSLAGSSYNEQFFGPGTRLTVL.

This chain uses TRBV18 with TRBJ2-1, with 7 bases that match TRBD2. Germline loops: CDR1 KGHSH, CDR2 LQKENI. V was pared by 5 bases and J by 5 bases, with 27 bases of the junction left unmatched. The CDR3 runs 21 residues. Here the CDR3 reads CASSRELFTSGTELRHNEQFF. CDR3 DNA: TGTGCCAGCTCAAGGGAGCTTTTTACAAGCGGGACTGAACTTAGGCACAATGAGCAGTTCTTC.

The chain uses TRBV6-5 and TRBJ2-1; TRBD2 matches 15 bases. Germline V lookup: CDR1 MNHEY, CDR2 SVGAGI. After removal of 6 bases from V and 11 bases from J, the junction contained 8 bases not matched to a gene. The CDR3 length is 15 residues. The CDR3 DNA is TGTGCCAGCAGATCCCCGGGACTAGCGGGAGGTCAGCAGTTCTTC. It codes for CASRSPGLAGGQQFF.

The chain recombines TRBV29-1 with TRBJ2-3; no clear D gene. Germline CDR1 SQVTM, CDR2 ANQGSEA. The CDR3 is 12 amino acids. V dropped 4 bases and J dropped 2 bases, with 7 bases sitting between them. The CDR3 sequence: CSVGGYTDTQYF. The DNA for the CDR3 is TGCAGCGTTGGAGGTTACACAGATACGCAGTATTTT.

V usage is TRBV5-4 and J usage is TRBJ2-3; tentatively, D is TRBD1 (7 bases). Looked up from germline, CDR1 is SGHNT and CDR2 is YYREEE (reference sequence). The V end lost 4 bases, the J end lost 5 bases, and 17 bases lay between the germline ends. The CDR3 sequence is 15 residues long. The CDR3 DNA is TGTGCCAGCAGCCCCCTTCAGCAGGGGGGAGATACGCAGTATTTT. Protein sequence: CASSPLQQGGDTQYF. Full variable domain (rest looked up from reference TRBV5-4 and TRBJ2-3): ETGVTQSPTHLIKTRGQQVTLRCSSQSGHNTVSWYQQALGQGPQFIFQYYREEENGRGNFPPRFSGLQFPNYSSELNVNALELDDSALYLCASSPLQQGGDTQYFGPGTRLTVL.

The rearrangement links TRBV29-1 to TRBJ2-1, with 8 bases lining up with TRBD1. Unmatched junction bases numbered 9, after V lost 7 bases and J lost 4 bases. The CDR3 consists of 14 residues. The V gene's germline CDR1 is SQVTM and CDR2 ANQGSEA. This CDR3 is CSAEGQGVYNEQFF. In nucleotides, the CDR3 is TGCAGCGCGGAAGGACAGGGAGTATACAATGAGCAGTTCTTC.